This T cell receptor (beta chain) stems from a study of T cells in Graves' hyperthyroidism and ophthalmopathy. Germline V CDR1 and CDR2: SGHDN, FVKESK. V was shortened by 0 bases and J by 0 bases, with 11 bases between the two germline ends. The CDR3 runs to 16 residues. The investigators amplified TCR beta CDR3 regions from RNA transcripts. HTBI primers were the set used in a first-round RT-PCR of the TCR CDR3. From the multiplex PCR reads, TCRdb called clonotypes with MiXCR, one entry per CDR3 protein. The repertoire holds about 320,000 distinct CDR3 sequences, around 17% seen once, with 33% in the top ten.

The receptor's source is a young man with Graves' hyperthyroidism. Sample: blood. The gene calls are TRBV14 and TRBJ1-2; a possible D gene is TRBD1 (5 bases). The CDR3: CASSQDGRTTNYGYTF. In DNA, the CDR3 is TGTGCCAGCAGCCAAGATGGGCGGACAACTAACTATGGCTACACCTTC.